This record concerns one T cell receptor beta chain sequence. This entry comes from a study of blood T cell repertoires in COVID-19. About the research overall: Samples of COVID-19 (acute and convalescent) were obtained from the United States, Italy and Spain.

Libraries were prepared by immunoSEQ multiplex PCR; TCRdb keeps only in-frame clonotypes and omits some of them. Of around 300,000 clones in the sample, roughly 88% were seen once. The clonotype originates from a man aged 25 to 40 who had recovered from COVID-19. The specimen was PBMCs or T cells enriched from blood (not recorded which).

The CDR3 region is CASSMGTRAGQGIYF. DNA of the CDR3: TGTGCCAGTAGTATGGGGACACGAGCGGGACAGGGGATTTACTTC. The gene calls are TRBV19 and TRBJ2-4; 10 bases agree with TRBD1. The CDR3 is 15 residues long. V shed 3 bases and J 16 bases; nucleotides not matched to a gene: 15. Germline assignment: CDR1 LNHDA and CDR2 SQIVND (reference sequence).